The sequence of this TCR beta chain was determined in a study of patients and donors after allogeneic stem cell transplantation. This CDR3 has 14 amino acids. The V and J ends lost 1 base and 3 bases respectively, with 10 bases between them. The germline CDR1 and CDR2 sequences are LGHNA and YSLEER. Each CDR3 protein gets one entry after TCRdb re-called the RT-PCR reads with MiXCR. The sample includes about 39,000 distinct CDR3 sequences, roughly 30% of them seen just once. This clonotype was obtained from a human donor who was either an allogeneic HSCT recipient or a stem cell or donor lymphocyte infusion donor (not recorded which). It is not recorded whose cells these are; they may come from a transplant donor. This chain uses TRBV4-3 with TRBJ2-7, with D possibly TRBD1 on 6 matching bases. The sequencing input was blood, either unsorted or a sorted T cell fraction (not recorded which). This CDR3 reads CASSQVRTDYEQYF. As DNA, the CDR3 is TGCGCCAGCAGCCAAGTTAGGACAGACTACGAGCAGTACTTC.